A selection of T cell receptor beta chains follows, all from one sample in a study of T cell changes during pregnancy in multiple sclerosis. Clones were sequenced by immunoSEQ multiplex PCR, and TCRdb holds only the in-frame ones, with some missing. In the table there are approximately 26,000 clones, approximately 92% of which are singletons. Specimen: CD4+ T cells from peripheral blood mononuclear cells, collected in the second trimester of pregnancy. The receptors here all came from a female donor with multiple sclerosis, enrolled in a pregnancy study. Each CDR3 is given with its conserved first and last residue. A D gene is named only where the DNA matches it firmly. Clone size, where shown, is once, few, many, or a class for clones that have expanded.

15,-,TRBJ1-1,TRBV9,-,TGTGCCAGCAGCGATGGGGGCGGGGGGACATTTGAAGCTTTCTTT,CASSDGGGGTFEAFF
11,-,TRBJ2-7,TRBV2,TRBD2,TGTGCCAGCACCGGGGGGTACGAGCAGTACTTC,CASTGGYEQYF
15,once,TRBJ2-5,TRBV10-3,TRBD1,TGTGCCATCAGTGACCGGGACAGGGGGAGAGAGACCCAGTACTTC,CAISDRDRGRETQYF
14,once,TRBJ2-7,TRBV15,TRBD2,TGTGCCACCAGGAACCCGGGGGGGTTTGACGAGCAGTACTTC,CATRNPGGFDEQYF
16,-,TRBJ2-1,TRBV5-4,TRBD2,TGTGCCAGCAGCTTGACGCGGGGGGCCTCCTACAATGAGCAGTTCTTC,CASSLTRGASYNEQFF
15,-,TRBJ1-1,TRBV28,-,TGTGCCAGCCCTCCATCGGCGGCGTTGAACACTGAAGCTTTCTTT,CASPPSAALNTEAFF
15,-,TRBJ1-5,TRBV7-9,TRBD1,TGTGCCAGCAGCTTGGGGGACAGGGGCAATCAGCCCCAGCATTTT,CASSLGDRGNQPQHF
14,-,TRBJ1-4,TRBV5-1,-,TGCGCCAGCAGTCGGGACAAGCAAAATGAAAAACTGTTTTTT,CASSRDKQNEKLFF
13,few,TRBJ1-1,TRBV5-1,TRBD1,TGCGCCAGCAGCTTTACAGGGGACACTGAAGCTTTCTTT,CASSFTGDTEAFF
16,-,TRBJ2-6,TRBV2,TRBD1,TGTGCCAGCAGTGAAGGCAGGGGGCTCGGGGCCAACGTCCTGACTTTC,CASSEGRGLGANVLTF
15,-,TRBJ1-3,TRBV28,-,TGTGCCAGCACCCTGACAGGTGCCTCTGGAAACACCATATATTTT,CASTLTGASGNTIYF
15,-,TRBJ2-2,TRBV7-3,-,TGTGCCAGCAGCTTCCACCCACAGGGAACCGGGGAGCTGTTTTTT,CASSFHPQGTGELFF
14,-,TRBJ1-6,TRBV5-1,TRBD1,TGCGCCAGCGCTATCAGGGGGGAGAATTCACCCCTCCACTTT,CASAIRGENSPLHF
16,-,TRBJ1-2,TRBV5-4,-,TGTGCCAGCAGCCTGGGTTGGGACGGGGGGACGGCGGGCTACACCTTC,CASSLGWDGGTAGYTF
13,-,TRBJ1-1,TRBV11-2,-,TGTGCCAGCAGCTTTAACCAGGGCACTGAAGCTTTCTTT,CASSFNQGTEAFF
14,once,TRBJ1-1,TRBV5-1,-,TGCGCCAGCAGCTTGGACAGGGTGAACACTGAAGCTTTCTTT,CASSLDRVNTEAFF
15,once,TRBJ1-6,TRBV5-1,TRBD1,TGCGCCAGCAGCACTACAGGGGGCCCCAACTCACCCCTCCACTTT,CASSTTGGPNSPLHF
15,once,TRBJ2-7,TRBV7-9,TRBD1,TGTGCCAGCAGCCCCCGGACAGGGGCTTTCTACGAGCAGTACTTC,CASSPRTGAFYEQYF
16,-,TRBJ1-1,TRBV19,TRBD1,TGTGCCAGTAGTATTTGGGACAGGCGCATGAACACTGAAGCTTTCTTT,CASSIWDRRMNTEAFF
13,-,TRBJ1-3,TRBV10-3,-,TGTGCCATCAGGGACAGTTCTGGAAACACCATATATTTT,CAIRDSSGNTIYF
13,-,TRBJ1-5,TRBV2,-,TGTGCCAGCAGACAGGCGAGCAATCAGCCCCAGCATTTT,CASRQASNQPQHF
16,-,TRBJ1-6,TRBV25-1,TRBD1,TGTGCCAGCAGTGAACCTAGACAGGGGGCGAATTCACCCCTCCACTTT,CASSEPRQGANSPLHF
13,-,TRBJ2-3,TRBV9,-,TGTGCCAGCAGCCTTGAAGGGGCAGATACGCAGTATTTT,CASSLEGADTQYF
15,-,TRBJ1-2,TRBV28,-,TGTGCCAGCAGTTTAGGCGGGGGTGGTAATAGGCGCTACACCTTC,CASSLGGGGNRRYTF
16,-,TRBJ1-1,TRBV5-1,-,TGCGCCAGCAGCCTGTTACAGGGCCCCCTGAACACTGAAGCTTTCTTT,CASSLLQGPLNTEAFF
14,-,TRBJ2-1,TRBV12-5,-,TGTGCTAGTGGTTTGGACGGGAGCTACAATGAGCAGTTCTTC,CASGLDGSYNEQFF
14,-,TRBJ1-2,TRBV7-2,-,TGTGCCAGCAGCTCCCCTGGGGCTTTCTGGGGCTACACCTTC,CASSSPGAFWGYTF
17,-,TRBJ1-4,TRBV11-2,TRBD1,TGTGCCAGCAGCTTAGACAGGGGGCGGGGATCTCAGGAAAAACTGTTTTTT,CASSLDRGRGSQEKLFF
16,few,TRBJ2-2,TRBV5-1,TRBD1,TGCGCCAGCAGCTTTGAACAGGGGGGTAACACCGGGGAGCTGTTTTTT,CASSFEQGGNTGELFF
17,once,TRBJ1-6,TRBV5-6,-,TGTGCCAGCAGCTTGTTCGGTTCAAGCTCCTATAATTCACCCCTCCACTTT,CASSLFGSSSYNSPLHF
14,once,TRBJ2-7,TRBV21-1,-,TGTGCCAGCAGCAAATTCCGGGATAGCTACGAGCAGTACTTC,CASSKFRDSYEQYF
15,-,TRBJ2-5,TRBV4-2,-,TGTGCCAGCAGCCAAGATCCGAGTAACCAAGAGACCCAGTACTTC,CASSQDPSNQETQYF
17,-,TRBJ1-1,TRBV4-1,TRBD1,TGCGCCAGCGGAACCGTCACAGGGGGACTAATGAACACTGAAGCTTTCTTT,CASGTVTGGLMNTEAFF
13,-,TRBJ2-4,TRBV11-2,TRBD1,TGTGCCAGCAGCAATCGACAGGGAAACATTCAGTACTTC,CASSNRQGNIQYF
13,-,TRBJ1-1,TRBV19,TRBD1,TGTGCCAGTAACCGGGACAGGGGACTTGAAGCTTTCTTT,CASNRDRGLEAFF
16,-,TRBJ2-1,TRBV7-2,TRBD1,TGTGCCAGCAGCCCCACCCGGGACAGCTCCTACAATGAGCAGTTCTTC,CASSPTRDSSYNEQFF
10,-,TRBJ2-7,TRBV20-1,-,TGCAGTGCTTGGCTGGGCCGTCAGTACTTC,CSAWLGRQYF
14,-,TRBJ2-7,TRBV5-1,TRBD1,TGCGCCAGCAGCTTACAGGGGACCGCCTACGAGCAGTACTTC,CASSLQGTAYEQYF
13,-,TRBJ1-5,TRBV30,-,TGTGCCTGGAGACAGGGAATCGGTCAGCCCCAGCATTTT,CAWRQGIGQPQHF
16,-,TRBJ2-1,TRBV7-9,TRBD2,TGTGCCAGCAGAGCCAACTGGTGGCGGGGGAACAATGAGCAGTTCTTC,CASRANWWRGNNEQFF
13,-,TRBJ1-1,TRBV30,-,TGTGCCTGGAGTTGGACACCTAACACTGAAGCTTTCTTT,CAWSWTPNTEAFF
14,-,TRBJ1-2,TRBV2,TRBD1,TGTGCCAGCAGTTGGGACAGGGTGAAGAGTGGCTACACCTTC,CASSWDRVKSGYTF
14,-,TRBJ2-2,TRBV5-1,-,TGCGCCAGCAGCGTGGAGCAGAACACCGGGGAGCTGTTTTTT,CASSVEQNTGELFF
18,-,TRBJ1-5,TRBV15,-,TGTGCCACCAGCAGAGGCCAGAATATACAGGGTACCGAGCAGCCCCAGCATTTT,CATSRGQNIQGTEQPQHF
12,-,TRBJ1-2,TRBV28,-,TGTGCCAGCAGTTTATCAGGGAATGGCTACACCTTC,CASSLSGNGYTF
14,-,TRBJ2-3,TRBV5-6,-,TGTGCCAGCAGCTCGTACTCCGTCAAAAATACGCAGTATTTT,CASSSYSVKNTQYF
12,-,TRBJ2-1,TRBV2,-,TGTGCCAGCACTTTTAGATCATATGAGCAGTTCTTC,CASTFRSYEQFF
11,-,TRBJ1-2,TRBV10-3,TRBD1,TGTGCCATCGGGACAGTCTATGGCTACACCTTC,CAIGTVYGYTF
14,-,TRBJ1-3,TRBV5-4,-,TGTGCCAGCAGCGCGGGACTCAAGAAGGACACCATATATTTT,CASSAGLKKDTIYF
13,few,TRBJ1-1,TRBV4-3,-,TGCGCCAGCAGCTACAGGGAGAACACTGAAGCTTTCTTT,CASSYRENTEAFF
14,-,TRBJ1-3,TRBV7-6,-,TGTGCCAGCAGCTTAGGGACAGTCGGAAACACCATATATTTT,CASSLGTVGNTIYF
12,few,TRBJ1-2,TRBV29-1,TRBD1,TGCAGCGTTGCTCAGGGGGCCGGCGGCTACACCTTC,CSVAQGAGGYTF
15,-,TRBJ1-1,TRBV9,-,TGTGCCAGCAGCGTAGATCCCTCAAGAGACACTGAAGCTTTCTTT,CASSVDPSRDTEAFF